This is a list of T cell receptor beta chains from one sample in a study of T cells after somatic rescue of genetic block. Assay used: immunoSEQ multiplex PCR; TCRdb lists only in-frame clones, some missing. The profile covers 13,000 or so clones, with more than 65% appearing a single time and just under 20% taken by the ten largest. Sequenced input: peripheral blood mononuclear cells (PBMCs). These receptors all come from a boy younger than 18. Each CDR3 is given with its conserved first and last residue. A D gene is named only where the DNA matches it firmly. Size tells how often a clone was seen (once, few, many) or the class of an expanded clone, and some rows leave it out.

v_call: TRBV5-5; d_call: NA; j_call: TRBJ1-5; clone_size: NA; cdr3_nt: TGTGCCAGCAGCTTGACAGGGCGGAACGATCAGCCCCAGCATTTT; cdr3_aa: CASSLTGRNDQPQHF
v_call: TRBV10-1; d_call: NA; j_call: TRBJ2-1; clone_size: NA; cdr3_nt: TGCGCCAGCAGTGAGTCGGGGCGGGACTCCTACAATGAGCAGTTCTTC; cdr3_aa: CASSESGRDSYNEQFF
v_call: TRBV2; d_call: TRBD2; j_call: TRBJ2-1; clone_size: NA; cdr3_nt: TGTGCCAGCAGTTTTAGCGGGAACTCCTACAATGAGCAGTTCTTC; cdr3_aa: CASSFSGNSYNEQFF
v_call: TRBV18; d_call: TRBD1; j_call: TRBJ2-1; clone_size: few; cdr3_nt: TGTGCCAGCTCACCCCGGACAGGGGGACCCAATGAGCAGTTCTTC; cdr3_aa: CASSPRTGGPNEQFF
v_call: TRBV5-5; d_call: NA; j_call: TRBJ2-3; clone_size: NA; cdr3_nt: TGTGCCAGCAGCTTGGGCAGACCCACAGATACGCAGTATTTT; cdr3_aa: CASSLGRPTDTQYF
v_call: TRBV4-1; d_call: NA; j_call: TRBJ2-3; clone_size: NA; cdr3_nt: TGCGCCAGCAGCCACCAGGGCCTAGATACGCAGTATTTT; cdr3_aa: CASSHQGLDTQYF
v_call: TRBV5-5; d_call: TRBD1; j_call: TRBJ1-1; clone_size: medium-sized; cdr3_nt: TGTGCCAGCAGCTTGCACGGGACAGGAAGGGGCATGAACACTGAAGCTTTCTTT; cdr3_aa: CASSLHGTGRGMNTEAFF
v_call: TRBV7-9; d_call: NA; j_call: TRBJ2-7; clone_size: NA; cdr3_nt: TGTGCCAGCAGTCCTTCAGCCCGGGACCTAAGCTCCTACGAGCAGTACTTC; cdr3_aa: CASSPSARDLSSYEQYF
v_call: TRBV28; d_call: TRBD1; j_call: TRBJ1-2; clone_size: NA; cdr3_nt: TGTGCCAGCAGTTTAGACAGGGGGCGCGTCTATGGCTACACCTTC; cdr3_aa: CASSLDRGRVYGYTF
v_call: TRBV18; d_call: TRBD2; j_call: TRBJ2-5; clone_size: NA; cdr3_nt: TGTGCCAGCTCACCACCAGTCGGGACTAGCGGGAGTAAGACCCAGTACTTC; cdr3_aa: CASSPPVGTSGSKTQYF
v_call: TRBV14; d_call: NA; j_call: TRBJ2-3; clone_size: NA; cdr3_nt: TGTGCCAGCAGCCAAGTTGGGCCACGGTTGGGGGCGACGCAGTATTTT; cdr3_aa: CASSQVGPRLGATQYF